The 15 T cell receptor beta chains in this list originate from one sample, sequenced in a study of cytomegalovirus exposure and HLA in healthy donors. Primers for the PCR totalled 60 Vbeta and 13 Jbeta. Method: immunoSEQ multiplex PCR; TCRdb's copy keeps in-frame clones and lacks some. The sample includes 150,000 to 160,000 clones, roughly 72% of them seen just once. Source material: PBMCs. The receptors stem from a young man in good health and CMV-seronegative.

This clone was detected a few times. The chain is built from TRBV19 and TRBJ2-2; no clear D. This CDR3 contains 15 residues. The ends were cut back, 3 bases at V and 1 base at J, with 9 bases in the middle. Per germline, CDR1 LNHDA and CDR2 SQIVND (reference sequence). CDR3 coding DNA: TGTGCCAGTAGTATCTCTCACAGGAACACCGGGGAGCTGTTTTTT. This sequence encodes CASSISHRNTGELFF.

The table lists this clone with a count of one. This chain uses TRBV19 with TRBJ1-1; 11 nucleotides align to TRBD1. The CDR3 runs 15 residues. The V gene end was trimmed by 8 bases and the J gene end by 4 bases; junction bases not matched to a gene: 9. Germline assignment: CDR1 LNHDA and CDR2 SQIVND (reference sequence). The CDR3 DNA sequence: TGTGCCAGTGTGACCCGGGACAGGGGGGTCACTGAAGCTTTCTTT. This gives the protein CASVTRDRGVTEAFF. The entire variable domain, with the rest obtained from reference TRBV19 and TRBJ1-1, is as follows: DGGITQSPKYLFRKEGQNVTLSCEQNLNHDAMYWYRQDPGQGLRLIYYSQIVNDFQKGDIAEGYSVSREKKESFPLTVTSAQKNPTAFYLCASVTRDRGVTEAFFGQGTRLTVV.

The chain has TRBV11-2 and TRBJ2-7, with 11 bases lining up with TRBD1. Looked up from germline, CDR1 is SGHAT and CDR2 is FQNNGV. The CDR3 runs to 14 residues. Unmatched junction bases numbered 5, after V lost 4 bases and J lost 6 bases. The CDR3 DNA reads as TGTGCCAGCAGCTGGGGGGGGACAGGGGGCGAGCAGTACTTC. It codes for CASSWGGTGGEQYF.

V usage is TRBV7-2 and J usage is TRBJ1-2; D not certain. With 4 bases removed from V and 8 bases from J, the gap between germline ends came to 8 bases. CDR1 and CDR2 from the germline V gene are SGHTA and FQGNSA. The CDR3 contains 11 residues. The CDR3 DNA follows: TGTGCCAGCAGCTCCGGAGGCGGCTACACCTTC. Its protein product is CASSSGGGYTF.

The chain uses TRBV7-8 and TRBJ2-3, with 11 bases identical to TRBD2. The germline CDR1 and CDR2 sequences are SGHVS and FQNEAQ. This CDR3 is built from 17 residues. The junction had 8 bases not matched to a gene; V was cut back by 6 bases and J by 0 bases. CDR3 bases: TGTGCCAGCAGTACTAGCGGGGGCACTCATAGCACAGATACGCAGTATTTT. As protein: CASSTSGGTHSTDTQYF.

The chain carries TRBV5-1 and TRBJ1-1; 8 positions match TRBD1. Germline loops: CDR1 SGHRS, CDR2 YFSETQ. CDR3 length: 15 residues. J was trimmed by 3 bases and V by 1 base; bases with no gene match: 5. CDR3 loop: CASSLNRGQDTEAFF. The DNA for the CDR3 is TGCGCCAGCAGCTTGAACAGGGGACAGGACACTGAAGCTTTCTTT. Combining the CDR3 with reference TRBV5-1 and TRBJ1-1 gives the whole variable domain KAGVTQTPRYLIKTRGQQVTLSCSPISGHRSVSWYQQTPGQGLQFLFEYFSETQRNKGNFPGRFSGRQFSNSRSEMNVSTLELGDSALYLCASSLNRGQDTEAFFGQGTRLTVV.

The chain links TRBV27 to TRBJ2-7, with 7 bases aligning to TRBD1. CDR1 is MNHEY, CDR2 SMNVEV, per germline (reference sequence). The CDR3 runs 14 residues. The ends lost 4 bases at V and 5 bases at J; junction bases unmatched: 8. This CDR3 reads CASSSGGVGHEQYF. CDR3 DNA: TGTGCCAGCAGTTCAGGGGGAGTGGGGCACGAGCAGTACTTC.

This clone has only a few counts. V and J are TRBV6-5 and TRBJ1-5; 7 positions match TRBD1. The V and J ends lost 5 bases and 2 bases, in that order; junction bases with no gene match: 3. CDR3 length: 14 amino acids. In germline, CDR1 is MNHEY, CDR2 SVGAGI. The CDR3 protein is CASSADRGNQPQHF. Written as DNA, the CDR3 is TGTGCCAGCAGTGCCGACAGGGGCAATCAGCCCCAGCATTTT.

On this clone itself: In the same sample, other DNA sequences code for this CDR3. The V and J genes are TRBV28 and TRBJ2-7; tentatively, D is TRBD2 (6 bases). The CDR3 extends over 14 amino acids. The V gene lost 2 bases and the J gene lost 0 bases, with 8 bases spanning the gap. Germline CDR1 and CDR2: MDHEN and SYDVKM. In DNA, the CDR3 is TGTGCCAGCAGTTTAGGAGGGAGCTCCTACGAGCAGTACTTC. This codes for CASSLGGSSYEQYF.

The rearrangement uses TRBV28 and TRBJ1-2; no reliable D call. Germline CDR1 reads MDHEN; CDR2 reads SYDVKM. V lost 3 bases, J lost 1 base, and 3 bases lay in between. The CDR3 sequence is 12 residues long. CDR3 protein: CASSFRNYGYTF. The CDR3 DNA follows: TGTGCCAGCAGTTTTCGTAACTATGGCTACACCTTC.

The CDR3 loop reads CAISEAGTDAEAFF. The CDR3 nucleotides are TGTGCCATCAGTGAGGCGGGGACAGACGCCGAAGCTTTCTTT. V is TRBV10-3 and J is TRBJ1-1; 7 bases are shared with TRBD1. This CDR3 has 14 residues. Unmatched junction bases numbered 8, after V lost 2 bases and J lost 8 bases. Per the germline V gene, CDR1 is ENHRY and CDR2 is SYGVKD.

This clone was observed a handful of times. The same CDR3 is also encoded by other DNA sequences in this sample. CDR3 region: CASSSQGGETQYF. In nucleotides, the CDR3 is TGCGCCAGCAGCTCGCAGGGGGGAGAGACCCAGTACTTC. The V and J genes are TRBV5-1 and TRBJ2-5, with a possible D match to TRBD1 (7 bases). CDR3 length: 13 residues. V lost 3 bases and J 4 bases, leaving 10 bases between the germline ends. Germline CDR1 SGHRS, CDR2 YFSETQ.

The sample holds a few counts of this clone. The chain uses TRBV29-1 and TRBJ2-2; D uncertain. Deletions cut 6 bases from V and 1 base from J, with 6 bases between. Germline CDR1 and CDR2: SQVTM and ANQGSEA. This CDR3 contains 12 residues. CDR3: CSVPGNTGELFF. DNA for the CDR3: TGCAGCGTGCCAGGGAACACCGGGGAGCTGTTTTTT.

V gene TRBV6-1 combines with J gene TRBJ1-5, with 10 bases fitting TRBD1. This CDR3 has 15 residues. With 8 bases clipped from V and 2 bases from J, the junction kept 6 bases outside the gene matches. The germline CDR1 and CDR2 sequences are MNHNS and SASEGT. The CDR3 sequence: CASGTGTGGNQPQHF. The DNA of the CDR3 is TGTGCCAGCGGAACCGGGACAGGGGGCAATCAGCCCCAGCATTTT.

CDR3 coding DNA: TGCGCCAGCAGCACGGAAACTAGTCCGAAAGAGCAGTTCTTC. Its translation: CASSTETSPKEQFF. The chain is built from TRBV5-1 and TRBJ2-1, with a tentative D call TRBD2 (5 bases). The CDR3 loop spans 14 amino acids. Germline V gene sequence: CDR1 SGHRS, CDR2 YFSETQ. Trimming removed 4 bases from V and 10 bases from J, with 18 bases in between.